A single sample is the source of the 21 T cell receptor beta chains below, sequenced in a study of T cells in Graves' hyperthyroidism and ophthalmopathy. Researchers amplified the TCR beta CDR3 regions from RNA transcripts. HTBI primers were used for first-round RT-PCR of the TCR CDR3. TCRdb re-called the multiplex PCR reads with MiXCR, one entry per CDR3 protein. The table shows roughly 250,000 distinct CDR3 sequences, with about 20% occurring only once. The sample taken for sequencing was blood. The receptor set was obtained from a man under 40 with Graves' ophthalmopathy.

The sample holds a few counts of this clonotype. This sequence joins TRBV19 and TRBJ2-3, with D unresolved. The CDR3 sequence is 15 residues long. Germline V gives CDR1 LNHDA, CDR2 SQIVND (reference sequence). Trimming shortened V by 0 bases and J by 2 bases, and 9 bases separated the two germline ends. CDR3 nucleotides: TGTGCCAGTAGTATAGATGTCAGGTCCACAGATACGCAGTATTTT. This codes for CASSIDVRSTDTQYF.

This clonotype was seen more than once but under ten times. The rearrangement joins TRBV29-1 to TRBJ1-1; perhaps TRBD1 as D (5 bases). The CDR3 spans 14 residues. V shed 8 bases and J shed 2 bases, with 18 bases lying between them. Germline-derived CDR1 and CDR2 are SQVTM and ANQGSEA. The CDR3 reads CSTASDRRNTEAFF. The CDR3, as DNA: TGCAGCACTGCGAGTGACAGACGAAACACTGAAGCTTTCTTT.

This clonotype was counted only a few times. The CDR3 sequence: CASSLLATNEKLFF. The CDR3 coding sequence is TGCGCCAGCAGCTTACTCGCAACTAATGAAAAACTGTTTTTT. The chain joins TRBV5-1 to TRBJ1-4; D is unclear. The V end was cut by 2 bases, the J end by 0 bases, with 5 bases between. The CDR3 has 14 amino acids. Germline V gene data show CDR1 as SGHRS and CDR2 as YFSETQ. The full variable domain, its missing parts supplied by reference TRBV5-1 and TRBJ1-4, is KAGVTQTPRYLIKTRGQQVTLSCSPISGHRSVSWYQQTPGQGLQFLFEYFSETQRNKGNFPGRFSGRQFSNSRSEMNVSTLELGDSALYLCASSLLATNEKLFFGSGTQLSVL.

The chain is built from TRBV7-3 and TRBJ2-2, with TRBD2 matching over 10 bases. Germline V CDR1 and CDR2: SGHTA, FQGTGA. V dropped 2 bases and J dropped 5; count of bases not matched to a gene: 5. This CDR3 has 16 amino acids. The CDR3 protein is CASSLLAGVQTGELFF. In DNA form, the CDR3 reads TGTGCCAGCAGCTTACTAGCGGGAGTACAGACCGGGGAGCTGTTTTTT.

This clonotype was counted between two and nine times. J is TRBJ2-3 and V is TRBV5-5; 8 bases are shared with TRBD2. V shed 3 bases and J 2 bases; nucleotides not matched to a gene: 11. The V gene's germline CDR1 is SGHKS and CDR2 YYEKEE (reference sequence). This CDR3 is built from 17 residues. The CDR3, as DNA: TGTGCCAGCAGCTCCCTACGGGGGGGGAGGCACACAGATACGCAGTATTTT. Its translation is CASSSLRGGRHTDTQYF.

This clonotype was seen a few times. This chain uses TRBV11-3 with TRBJ2-1; no firm D call. Germline V gene sequence: CDR1 SGHNT, CDR2 YENEEA. The CDR3 length is 14 residues. The V and J ends lost 5 bases and 7 bases respectively, with 15 bases between them. The CDR3 nucleotides are TGTGCCAGCAGCATACGGACCCGGCGGAATGAGCAGTTCTTC. It specifies CASSIRTRRNEQFF.

For the CDR3, the DNA is TGTGCCAGCAGCTGGACTAGCGGGATGAACAATGAGCAGTTCTTC. This encodes CASSWTSGMNNEQFF. The chain carries TRBV11-1 and TRBJ2-1, with 12 bases that match TRBD2. This CDR3 contains 15 residues. Looked up from germline, CDR1 is SGHAT and CDR2 is FQDESV (reference sequence). V trimming: 4 bases; J trimming: 5 bases; junction bases outside the gene matches: 3. Looking up the rest from reference TRBV11-1 and TRBJ2-1 gives the full variable domain: EAEVAQSPRYKITEKSQAVAFWCDPISGHATLYWYRQILGQGPELLVQFQDESVVDDSQLPKDRFSAERLKGVDSTLKIQPAELGDSAMYLCASSWTSGMNNEQFFGPGTRLTVL.

Ten or more counts support this clonotype. The CDR3 here is CAWSRQGSQPQHF. In DNA form, the CDR3 reads TGTGCCTGGAGCAGACAGGGGAGCCAGCCCCAGCATTTT. J is TRBJ1-5 and V is TRBV30, with 8 bases lining up with TRBD1. The CDR3 is 13 residues long. The germline V gene has CDR1 GTSNPN and CDR2 SVGIG (reference sequence). J gave up 7 bases and V 3 bases, and 5 bases lay outside the gene matches.

This clonotype occurred a few times. The chain links TRBV6-5 to TRBJ2-5; maybe TRBD2 (5 bases). V was clipped by 2 bases and J by 4 bases, with 8 bases between them. Germline V gene sequence: CDR1 MNHEY, CDR2 SVGAGI. This CDR3 has 13 residues. In nucleotides, the CDR3 is TGTGCCAGCAGTTACGACGGAGGAGAGACCCAGTACTTC. It translates to CASSYDGGETQYF.

V usage is TRBV6-1 and J usage is TRBJ2-7; 10 nucleotides match TRBD1. The CDR3 extends over 15 amino acids. Germline CDR1 and CDR2: MNHNS and SASEGT. With 2 bases clipped from V and 0 bases from J, the junction kept 1 base outside the gene matches. In nucleotides, the CDR3 is TGTGCCAGCAGTGAAAGGACAGGGGGCTCCTACGAGCAGTACTTC. Translating it yields CASSERTGGSYEQYF.

This clonotype came up a few times. The chain joins TRBV29-1 to TRBJ2-1, with D unclear. The V gene's germline CDR1 is SQVTM and CDR2 ANQGSEA. Trimming pared 3 bases from V and 1 base from J, leaving 10 bases between. The CDR3 consists of 14 residues. The CDR3 is CSVEEWRSYNEQFF. DNA for the CDR3: TGCAGCGTTGAGGAGTGGCGGTCCTACAATGAGCAGTTCTTC.

This clonotype was counted ten times or more. This chain uses TRBV27 with TRBJ1-1, with 8 bases aligning to TRBD1. The CDR3 has 15 amino acids. The V gene end was trimmed by 2 bases and the J gene end by 1 base; junction bases not matched to a gene: 3. Per the germline V gene, CDR1 is MNHEY and CDR2 is SMNVEV (reference sequence). CDR3 nucleotide sequence: TGTGCCAGCAGTTTACTGGGGACAGGGAACACTGAAGCTTTCTTT. Its protein product is CASSLLGTGNTEAFF.

This clonotype was observed at least ten times. The chain joins TRBV12-3 or TRBV12-4 to TRBJ2-7, with D hard to call. The length of the CDR3 is 15 residues. Trimming stripped 6 bases from V and 5 bases from J, with 20 bases between. CDR3 residues: CASSSSSASAHEQYF. The CDR3 nucleotides read TGTGCCAGCAGCTCGTCTTCGGCCTCTGCCCACGAGCAGTACTTC.

V gene TRBV11-2 combines with J gene TRBJ1-2, with D possibly being TRBD1 (5 bases). The CDR3 consists of 15 residues. The V end was cut by 0 bases, the J end by 6 bases, with 14 bases between. Germline lookup yields CDR1 SGHAT and CDR2 FQNNGV. The CDR3: CASSLDHTGGDGYTF. The CDR3 DNA reads as TGTGCCAGCAGCTTAGATCATACTGGAGGGGATGGCTACACCTTC.

Only a few counts were recorded for this clonotype. V is TRBV20-1 and J is TRBJ1-1; D is uncertain. The germline V gene has CDR1 DFQATT and CDR2 SNEGSKA (reference sequence). Trimming shortened V by 1 base and J by 3 bases, and 15 bases separated the two germline ends. The CDR3 extends over 15 amino acids. In DNA form, the CDR3 reads TGCAGTGCTAGAGGAGGCCTGCGGTTCCACACTGAAGCTTTCTTT. It specifies CSARGGLRFHTEAFF.

This clonotype was seen many times. J is TRBJ2-3 and V is TRBV11-2; no reliable D call. The V gene lost 4 bases and the J gene lost 2 bases, with 16 bases spanning the gap. The CDR3 is 16 amino acids. Per germline, CDR1 SGHAT and CDR2 FQNNGV. The CDR3 is CASSSIRGSITDTQYF. The CDR3 coding sequence is TGTGCCAGCAGCTCGATTCGTGGATCAATCACAGATACGCAGTATTTT.

This clonotype showed up just a few times. CDR3 in amino acids: CSAADLTYEQYF. The CDR3 DNA reads as TGCAGTGCCGCTGACCTAACCTACGAGCAGTACTTC. This chain uses TRBV20-1 with TRBJ2-7; no clear D gene. CDR3 length: 12 amino acids. Looked up from germline, CDR1 is DFQATT and CDR2 is SNEGSKA (reference sequence). Trimming removed 6 bases at V and 2 bases at J, with 11 bases between.

This clonotype has just a few counts. The chain is built from TRBV28 and TRBJ2-5; D assignment may be TRBD1 or TRBD2 (5 bases each). Germline CDR1 and CDR2: MDHEN and SYDVKM. The V end was cut by 8 bases, the J end by 5 bases, with 24 bases between. The CDR3 consists of 16 residues. CDR3 amino acids: CASPPRGKSEVETQYF. The CDR3 region has the DNA TGTGCCAGCCCCCCGAGGGGTAAATCAGAGGTGGAGACCCAGTACTTC.

Only a few counts were recorded for this clonotype. The rearrangement links TRBV5-1 to TRBJ1-2; the match to TRBD1 covers 9 bases. This CDR3 is 14 amino acids long. Germline CDR1 and CDR2: SGHRS and YFSETQ. With V trimmed by 3 bases and J by 8 bases, 8 bases remained unmatched. The CDR3 DNA reads TGCGCCAGCAGCTGGGACAGGGATACAGAGGGCTACACCTTC. Amino acid sequence: CASSWDRDTEGYTF.

The rearrangement joins TRBV20-1 to TRBJ2-4; a possible D gene is TRBD2 (6 bases). Germline V gene lookup returns CDR1 DFQATT and CDR2 SNEGSKA (reference sequence). The V end was cut by 8 bases, the J end by 9 bases, with 20 bases between. This CDR3 spans 13 amino acids. CDR3 region: CSTDGRTKAIQYF. The CDR3 DNA sequence: TGCAGTACCGACGGACGGACTAAGGCCATTCAGTACTTC.

In this sample, this clonotype turned up many times. CDR3 sequence: CASSPAALNTEAFF. CDR3 bases: TGTGCCAGCTCACCGGCAGCGTTAAACACTGAAGCTTTCTTT. The chain recombines TRBV18 with TRBJ1-1, with D unclear. The CDR3 is 14 amino acids. Germline V gene data show CDR1 as KGHSH and CDR2 as LQKENI. V was clipped by 3 bases and J by 2 bases, with 10 bases between them.